This T cell receptor beta chain came from a study of technical replicates of blood from a handful of donors. The protocol was immunoSEQ multiplex PCR, while the TCRdb copy is restricted to in-frame clones and leaves out a portion. The repertoire holds 95,000 or so clones, with 85% to 95% as singletons. The CDR3 is 13 amino acids. Looked up from germline, CDR1 is MDHEN and CDR2 is SYDVKM. V lost 3 bases and J 6 bases, leaving 12 bases between the germline ends. V is TRBV28 and J is TRBJ2-7, with D possibly TRBD1 on 5 matching bases. The sequenced sample consisted of T cells isolated from PBMCs. The origin of this receptor is a human donor in good health. CDR3 amino acids: CASSFPQGGEQYF. The CDR3 DNA reads TGTGCCAGCAGTTTTCCCCAGGGTGGCGAGCAGTACTTC. Supplemented by reference TRBV28 and TRBJ2-7, the full variable domain reads DVKVTQSSRYLVKRTGEKVFLECVQDMDHENMFWYRQDPGLGLRLIYFSYDVKMKEKGDIPEGYSVSREKKERFSLILESASTNQTSMYLCASSFPQGGEQYFGPGTRLTVT.